This T cell receptor beta chain was documented in a study of Ad26.COV2.S vaccination and SARS-CoV-2 variants (dated by TCRdb to about 2021). Notes on the research overall: Vaccine-arm donors came from COV1001, a multicentre, randomized, double-blind, placebo-controlled phase I-IIa trial of Ad26.COV2.S in healthy adults. Investigators did not know the trial group allocation while performing experiments and assessing outcomes. Participants in the trial were split at random into five groups of five each, receiving low-dose or high-dose Ad26.COV2.S once or twice, or else placebo on both occasions. TCRbeta repertoire sequencing was used to assess the specificity and breadth of SARS-CoV-2-reactive T cell receptors after Ad26.COV2.S vaccination. Dosing of Ad26.COV2.S was intramuscular, at either 5x10^10 or 1x10^11 viral particles, delivered as one shot or as two shots spaced 56 days apart. A total of approximately 30 samples were included in the TCR-sequenced set, comprising around 19 Ad26.COV2.S vaccine recipients, 5 placebo recipients and 8 SARS-CoV-2 convalescent individuals.

The immunoSEQ Assay was used to sequence TCRbeta CDR3 regions. After extraction, genomic DNA underwent amplification by bias-controlled multiplex PCR, followed by high-throughput sequencing. As for how the authors treated the data: To quantify the absolute abundance of each unique TCRbeta CDR3 region, sequences were collapsed and filtered. T cell fraction was estimated by normalizing TCRbeta template counts to usable DNA, which was measured by amplifying reference genes present in all nucleated cells. Repertoire TCRs were annotated as SARS-CoV-2-specific when V gene, CDR3 amino acid sequence and J gene were exactly matched to a known reactive TCR set. MIRA supplied the reference SARS-CoV-2 TCR set, which was filtered for enrichment in COVID-19-positive ImmuneCODE repertoires so that public or cross-reactive TCRs were removed. Drawing on the MIRA antigens, annotated TCRs were analysed further at the level of specific ORF or position within ORF. Depth was the summed frequency of annotated unique rearrangements, while breadth was defined as annotated unique rearrangements over total unique productive rearrangements. Group comparisons of TCR breadth used two-sided Wilcoxon rank-sum tests. What TCRdb holds here is the immuneACCESS table cut down to in-frame rearrangements. Part of the clones is not present; checked against another copy, under half of the missing clones reflect an unresolved V gene, and the others are unexplained. V, J and clone size are taken as reported in that table, and D and trimming were inferred from the DNA itself. For this sample there are 250,000 to 300,000 clones; around 87% appear just once. The ten biggest clones cover roughly 3.5% of the sample.

Points the paper makes about the study in general: Substantial breadth of spike-specific CD8+ and CD4+ T cell responses was reported after vaccination. Vaccine and placebo recipients had comparable non-spike TCR breadth, which fits with the vaccine containing only spike. The study was not powered for comparison of responses between vaccine doses or regimens. The authors noted that the TCR breadth and depth analyses may have underestimated total T cell responses. Spike-specific TCR breadth was higher in Ad26.COV2.S recipients than in placebo recipients (P = 0.0014).

Remarks on this clone: Its antigen is still unknown. Within one base of it there is no much larger clone, and no base qualities were kept.

The label giving this sample's treatment or condition can be read as: around 19 received Ad26.COV2.S at low or high dose, single or two shots; 5 received placebo; per-sample allocation not given. For vaccine and placebo recipients, the sequenced repertoires came from samples collected on day 63 after the first injection. Between 29 July and 7 August 2020, Cohort 1b enrolled 25 adults aged 18-55 years at one site in Boston, USA. Ad26.COV2.S consisted of a replication-incompetent adenovirus type 26 vector by which a prefusion-stabilized SARS-CoV-2 spike protein from the original Wuhan strain was expressed. From its cysteine to its phenylalanine, the CDR3 spans 13 amino acids. Here the CDR3 DNA is all that survives: 39 bases in frame from base 1. V and J lose 10 bases and 8 bases, and a span of 20 bases separates them. In the germline V gene (reference sequence), CDR1 corresponds to MNHEY and CDR2 to SMNVEV.

The sequencing here drew on peripheral blood, taken in a trial of Ad26.COV2.S vaccine versus placebo. The chain couples TRBV27 to TRBJ2-5; the D region is possibly TRBD1 or TRBD2, each matching across 6 bases. This receptor was identified in a person between 18 and 65 years old who received the Ad26.COV2.S COVID-19 vaccine or a placebo. The CDR3 here reads CATWPGHGGTQYF. The bases read TGTGCCACTTGGCCGGGACACGGGGGAACCCAGTACTTC.